Following are 26 T cell receptor beta chains from one sample sequenced in a study of cytomegalovirus exposure and HLA in healthy donors. Vbeta (60) and Jbeta (13) primers were used in the PCR. Some clones are missing from TCRdb's copy, which holds only in-frame ones; the method was immunoSEQ multiplex PCR. The data hold 120,000 to 150,000 clones, with 60% to 85% observed a single time. Material for sequencing was PBMCs. The receptors were gathered from a woman in her thirties or forties in good health and CMV-seropositive.

The chain couples TRBV7-2 to TRBJ2-6; possible D gene TRBD1, 5 bases. V lost 5 bases to trimming and J lost 0 bases, with 14 bases between them. Germline V gene lookup returns CDR1 SGHTA and CDR2 FQGNSA. The length of the CDR3 is 17 residues. The chain's CDR3 is CASSLSKGVSGANVLTF. The CDR3 DNA sequence: TGTGCCAGCAGCCTCTCTAAAGGGGTCTCTGGGGCCAACGTCCTGACTTTC.

This clone was seen a single time. The chain has TRBV15 and TRBJ1-4; possible D gene TRBD1, 5 bases. Trimming took 5 bases from V and 7 from J, leaving 8 bases between them. The CDR3 runs to 12 residues. From germline, CDR1 is LNHNV and CDR2 YYDKDF (reference sequence). In nucleotides, the CDR3 is TGTGCCACCAGCCTAGGGGTTGAAAAACTGTTTTTT. As protein: CATSLGVEKLFF.

V gene TRBV29-1 combines with J gene TRBJ2-2; 12 bases are a match to TRBD2. This CDR3 region has 15 residues. Germline loops: CDR1 SQVTM, CDR2 ANQGSEA. After removal of 1 base from V and 6 bases from J, the junction contained 3 bases not matched to a gene. CDR3 sequence reads: CSVEVASGGAGELFF. Written as DNA, the CDR3 is TGCAGCGTTGAAGTCGCTAGCGGGGGGGCCGGGGAGCTGTTTTTT.

This clone was seen only once. This chain links TRBV28 with TRBJ2-7; 7 positions match TRBD2. The CDR3 has 16 amino acids. In germline, CDR1 is MDHEN, CDR2 SYDVKM. Trimming took 4 bases from V and 7 from J; bases not matched to a gene: 16. As DNA, the CDR3 is TGTGCCAGCAGTTCCTCCCCTGGAGCGGGGACGGGAGAGCAGTACTTC. It translates to CASSSSPGAGTGEQYF.

The chain employs TRBV19 and TRBJ1-5, with D perhaps matching TRBD1 (5 bases). Deletions cut 7 bases from V and 4 bases from J, with 14 bases between. CDR3 length: 14 residues. In germline, CDR1 is LNHDA, CDR2 SQIVND (reference sequence). The CDR3 reads CASTGTEGNQPQHF. CDR3 in DNA: TGTGCCAGTACCGGGACGGAGGGGAATCAGCCCCAGCATTTT.

The V gene is TRBV6-5, the J gene TRBJ2-3, with TRBD1 matching 8 bases. This CDR3 is 15 amino acids long. Germline CDR1 reads MNHEY; CDR2 reads SVGAGI. V lost 6 bases, J lost 5 bases, and 10 bases stayed unmatched. CDR3 coding DNA: TGTGCCAGCAGGACCGGGACAGGAGGGGGAGATACGCAGTATTTT. This sequence encodes CASRTGTGGGDTQYF.

The chain joins TRBV2 to TRBJ1-3; no reliable D call. This CDR3 has 14 residues. Looked up from germline, CDR1 is SNHLY and CDR2 is FYNNEI. Trimming took off 4 bases at V and 0 bases at J, with 7 bases between the two ends. CDR3 bases: TGTGCCAGCAGTGGGTCTAGCTCTGGAAACACCATATATTTT. Amino acid sequence: CASSGSSSGNTIYF.

The rearrangement joins TRBV30 to TRBJ2-1, with D unresolved. The CDR3 totals 11 residues. In germline, CDR1 is GTSNPN, CDR2 SVGIG (reference sequence). V lost 0 bases to trimming and J lost 9 bases, with 6 bases between them. The CDR3 DNA follows: TGTGCCTGGAGTGTGCTAGTTGAGCAGTTCTTC. Its translation: CAWSVLVEQFF. Combining the CDR3 with reference TRBV30 and TRBJ2-1 gives the whole variable domain SQTIHQWPATLVQPVGSPLSLECTVEGTSNPNLYWYRQAAGRGLQLLFYSVGIGQISSEVPQNLSASRPQDRQFILSSKKLLLSDSGFYLCAWSVLVEQFFGPGTRLTVL.

The chain has TRBV7-9 and TRBJ2-7; 7 bases line up with TRBD1. Germline CDR1 and CDR2: SEHNR and FQNEAQ (reference sequence). The ends lost 5 bases at V and 7 bases at J; junction bases unmatched: 14. The CDR3 sequence is 15 residues long. The CDR3, as DNA: TGTGCCAGCAGCCAAGCTATTACAGGGGCTGGAGAGCAGTACTTC. This codes for CASSQAITGAGEQYF.

This chain uses TRBV7-9 with TRBJ2-4, with TRBD1 identical over 12 bases. The CDR3 is 16 residues long. With 0 bases clipped from V and 8 bases from J, the junction kept 5 bases outside the gene matches. In germline, CDR1 is SEHNR, CDR2 FQNEAQ (reference sequence). CDR3 nucleotides: TGTGCCAGCAGCTTAGCGGGGACAGGGGGCATGGACATTCAGTACTTC. It encodes CASSLAGTGGMDIQYF.

This clone was counted once. The chain joins TRBV9 to TRBJ2-5; TRBD2 matches 8 bases. Germline loops: CDR1 SGDLS, CDR2 YYNGEE. V shed 5 bases and J 4 bases; nucleotides not matched to a gene: 13. The CDR3 totals 16 residues. CDR3 residues: CASSKRTGGAVETQYF. CDR3 coding DNA: TGTGCCAGCAGTAAACGGACGGGGGGGGCGGTAGAGACCCAGTACTTC. Drawing the rest from reference TRBV9 and TRBJ2-5, the complete variable domain is DSGVTQTPKHLITATGQRVTLRCSPRSGDLSVYWYQQSLDQGLQFLIQYYNGEERAKGNILERFSAQQFPDLHSELNLSSLELGDSALYFCASSKRTGGAVETQYFGPGTRLLVL.

The chain recombines TRBV6-5 with TRBJ2-2; D is undetermined. CDR1 is MNHEY and CDR2 is SVGAGI in the germline V gene. Trimming shortened V by 6 bases and J by 1 base, and 6 bases separated the two germline ends. This CDR3 region has 13 residues. CDR3 amino acids: CASRRMNTGELFF. Here the CDR3 DNA reads TGTGCCAGCAGGAGGATGAACACCGGGGAGCTGTTTTTT.

J is TRBJ2-3 and V is TRBV2; the match to TRBD2 covers 9 bases. Germline CDR1 and CDR2: SNHLY and FYNNEI. The length of the CDR3 is 16 residues. With 8 bases clipped from V and 2 bases from J, the junction kept 11 bases outside the gene matches. The CDR3 DNA follows: TGTGCCAGCCGCTGGGCTAGCGGGGAGTACACAGATACGCAGTATTTT. Protein sequence: CASRWASGEYTDTQYF.

The V and J genes are TRBV2 and TRBJ1-1; D is ambiguous. CDR3 size: 13 residues. With 5 bases removed from V and 5 bases from J, the gap between germline ends came to 12 bases. From germline, CDR1 is SNHLY and CDR2 FYNNEI. CDR3 sequence: CASSLELKTEAFF. CDR3 DNA sequence: TGTGCCAGCAGTCTAGAGTTAAAAACTGAAGCTTTCTTT.

The chain links TRBV30 to TRBJ2-5; tentatively, D is TRBD1 (6 bases). The CDR3 has 13 amino acids. V lost 3 bases, J lost 5 bases, and 13 bases lay in between. Germline-derived CDR1 and CDR2 are GTSNPN and SVGIG (reference sequence). The CDR3 DNA reads TGTGCCTGGAGCGCAACAGGGCCGGAGACCCAGTACTTC. Encoded protein: CAWSATGPETQYF.

This rearrangement joins TRBV4-1 to TRBJ2-5, with D perhaps matching TRBD1 (6 bases). The CDR3 covers 17 residues. Germline CDR1 reads MGHRA; CDR2 reads YSYEKL. V lost 2 bases and J 4 bases, leaving 20 bases between the germline ends. The CDR3 DNA follows: TGCGCCAGCAGCCAAATTGAACAGGGAGCCGAGGGAGAGACCCAGTACTTC. It is translated as CASSQIEQGAEGETQYF.

This clone appeared a single time. The V call is TRBV2, the J call TRBJ2-3; 11 bases line up with TRBD2. Germline V lookup: CDR1 SNHLY, CDR2 FYNNEI. Losses at the gene ends were 3 bases for V and 2 bases for J; bases not matched to a gene: 1. This CDR3 has 15 residues. Here the CDR3 DNA reads TGTGCCAGCAGTGAGGGACTAGCGGACACAGATACGCAGTATTTT. Encoded protein: CASSEGLADTDTQYF.

The V call is TRBV6-1, the J call TRBJ1-2, with 8 bases matching TRBD1. The germline gives CDR1 MNHNS, CDR2 SASEGT. Trimming at V came to 7 bases and at J to 8 bases, leaving 15 bases not matched to a gene. CDR3 size: 15 residues. The CDR3 bases are TGTGCCAGCAACCGGGCCGGCCAGGGGGCAGGGGGCTACACCTTC. Protein sequence: CASNRAGQGAGGYTF.

This chain links TRBV4-1 with TRBJ2-3, with 11 bases aligning to TRBD2. This CDR3 is built from 16 residues. Germline lookup yields CDR1 MGHRA and CDR2 YSYEKL. J gave up 9 bases and V 0 bases, and 8 bases lay outside the gene matches. CDR3: CASSQDPGTSGRTQYF. The DNA of the CDR3 is TGCGCCAGCAGCCAAGATCCGGGGACTAGCGGACGGACGCAGTATTTT.

This clone has only a few counts. No DNA is shown, since the ends of the CDR3 on it are uncertain; the CDR3 is the one TCRdb lists. The chain couples TRBV21-1 to TRBJ1-2; TRBD1 reflects the table's D call only, with no check against the DNA. TRBV21-1 is a documented pseudogene. With termini counted, the CDR3 has 16 amino acids. The CDR3 spells CASSKAYRQFFGGYTF.

The chain carries TRBV5-1 and TRBJ2-7, with 9 nucleotides matching TRBD1. The V gene's germline CDR1 is SGHRS and CDR2 YFSETQ. CDR3 length: 16 amino acids. V lost 3 bases and J lost 3; bases outside the gene matches: 10. The CDR3: CASSWPETGGNYEQYF. The CDR3 region has the DNA TGCGCCAGCAGCTGGCCCGAGACAGGGGGTAACTACGAGCAGTACTTC.

This clone has only a few counts. The chain recombines TRBV27 with TRBJ2-3; D gene unclear. Between the trimmed V and J ends, which lost 7 bases and 6 bases, there was a span of 11 bases. The CDR3 is 12 amino acids. Germline values: CDR1 MNHEY, CDR2 SMNVEV (reference sequence). CDR3 protein: CASILPSDTQYF. The CDR3 nucleotides are TGTGCCAGCATCCTCCCGTCGGATACGCAGTATTTT.

The rearrangement uses TRBV2 and TRBJ1-2, with TRBD1 as a possible D gene (5 bases). The CDR3 length is 13 residues. Trimming took 4 bases from V and 6 from J, leaving 12 bases between them. Germline V gives CDR1 SNHLY, CDR2 FYNNEI. Written as DNA, the CDR3 is TGTGCCAGCAGTGCGGACACTTCGCATGGCTACACCTTC. Amino acids: CASSADTSHGYTF.

The chain uses TRBV7-2 and TRBJ1-6; 10 bases agree with TRBD1. V trimming: 5 bases; J trimming: 5 bases; junction bases outside the gene matches: 12. CDR1 SGHTA and CDR2 FQGNSA come from the germline V gene. The CDR3 runs to 18 residues. This chain's CDR3 is CASSPWEVGTGDNSPLHF. The CDR3 region has the DNA TGTGCCAGCAGCCCCTGGGAGGTCGGGACAGGGGATAATTCACCCCTCCACTTT.

The chain has TRBV4-1 and TRBJ1-5; the match to TRBD1 covers 8 bases. J lost 1 base, V lost 1 base, and 6 bases had no gene match. This CDR3 is 17 amino acids long. CDR1 and CDR2 (germline): MGHRA, YSYEKL. This CDR3 is CASSQGEGQVSNQPQHF. CDR3 coding DNA: TGCGCCAGCAGCCAAGGCGAGGGACAGGTCAGCAATCAGCCCCAGCATTTT.

The chain has TRBV2 and TRBJ2-5, with a tentative D call TRBD2 (7 bases). CDR1 SNHLY and CDR2 FYNNEI come from the germline V gene. With 9 bases removed from V and 5 bases from J, the gap between germline ends came to 22 bases. This CDR3 has 15 residues. CDR3 residues: CASGGGWGGRETQYF. For the CDR3, the DNA is TGTGCCAGTGGGGGTGGGTGGGGGGGCCGCGAGACCCAGTACTTC. The complete variable domain, with remaining parts taken from reference TRBV2 and TRBJ2-5, reads EPEVTQTPSHQVTQMGQEVILRCVPISNHLYFYWYRQILGQKVEFLVSFYNNEISEKSEIFDDQFSVERPDGSNFTLKIRSTKLEDSAMYFCASGGGWGGRETQYFGPGTRLLVL.